One and the same sample provided the 15 T cell receptor beta chains below, sequenced in a study of synovial regulatory T cells in juvenile arthritis. Sequencing was performed with immunoSEQ multiplex PCR; in TCRdb, only in-frame clones are kept and a portion is missing. Reported are 9,500 to 10,000 clones; the ten largest clones contain about 1%. The sample taken for sequencing was Treg cells from blood. The sample's subset: remaining (HLA-DR-negative) circulating blood Treg cells. These TCRs come from a donor aged 2-30 years with juvenile idiopathic arthritis.

The rearrangement links TRBV5-1 to TRBJ2-7; the D gene TCRdb calls, TRBD1, cannot be checked with no DNA. Per the germline V gene, CDR1 is SGHRS and CDR2 is YFSETQ. The length of the CDR3 is 16 residues. No DNA is recorded. The CDR3 is CASSLAQNPLSYEQYF. The whole variable domain, remainder taken from reference TRBV5-1 and TRBJ2-7, is KAGVTQTPRYLIKTRGQQVTLSCSPISGHRSVSWYQQTPGQGLQFLFEYFSETQRNKGNFPGRFSGRQFSNSRSEMNVSTLELGDSALYLCASSLAQNPLSYEQYFGPGTRLTVT.

The J gene is TRBJ2-7, the V gene TRBV18; TCRdb outputs TRBD1, but without DNA this stays unchecked. The CDR3 totals 11 residues. Nucleotide data are not available. Germline V CDR1 and CDR2: KGHSH, LQKENI. CDR3 loop: CASSRQLEQYF.

The chain is built from TRBV19 and TRBJ2-7; TCRdb gives TRBD2 as the D gene, but with no DNA this cannot be confirmed. CDR1 and CDR2 from the germline V gene are LNHDA and SQIVND (reference sequence). The CDR3 runs 15 residues. No DNA was logged. The CDR3 is CASSIAAGSSYEQYF.

The genes are TRBV6-1 and TRBJ1-3; no DNA is available, so the TRBD1 call from TCRdb remains unchecked. CDR3 size: 15 residues. Only the protein sequence is given. Germline assignment: CDR1 MNHNS and CDR2 SASEGT. The CDR3 sequence: CASSRQWDSGNTIYF.

This chain joins TRBV6-6 and TRBJ2-7; TCRdb reports TRBD2, a call that lacks DNA to check it against. This CDR3 has 16 residues. DNA for this receptor is not on file. The germline V gene encodes CDR1 MNHNY and CDR2 SVGAGI (reference sequence). CDR3 sequence reads: CASSSGTSGISYEQYF.

Judged by frequency, this clone is medium-sized (0.01 to 0.1%). The chain joins TRBV19 to TRBJ1-3. CDR3 length equals 17 residues. No coding sequence is recorded. Germline loops: CDR1 LNHDA, CDR2 SQIVND (reference sequence). CDR3 sequence: CASSIANSDGSGNTIYF.

The chain combines TRBV10-3 with TRBJ2-7; as DNA is missing, the TRBD2 call by TCRdb cannot be tested. CDR3 length: 11 amino acids. No coding sequence is recorded. Germline CDR1 and CDR2: ENHRY and SYGVKD. CDR3 protein: CAITSGDEQYF.

The chain uses TRBV21-1 and TRBJ1-6. TRBV21-1 is reported as a pseudogene. CDR3 length equals 16 residues. The record lacks a DNA sequence. This chain's CDR3 is CASPKGGGTYNSPLHF.

The chain couples TRBV5-8 to TRBJ1-2. The CDR3 is made up of 14 amino acids. A DNA sequence was not provided. CDR1 and CDR2 (germline): SGHTS, YDEGEE. The CDR3 here is CASSYGTGNYGYTF.

The chain has TRBV28 and TRBJ1-1. Germline CDR1 and CDR2: MDHEN and SYDVKM. The CDR3 contains 13 residues. No DNA is given. CDR3 in amino acids: CASRDGSNTEAFF.

This chain uses TRBV6-6 with TRBJ2-3; TCRdb picks TRBD2, but there is no DNA to check that call. The CDR3 length is 14 residues. A DNA sequence was not provided. Germline V gene lookup returns CDR1 MNHNY and CDR2 SVGAGI (reference sequence). This chain's CDR3 is CASSYVKPTDTQYF.

The J gene is TRBJ2-7, the V gene TRBV6-5. This CDR3 has 13 amino acids. The coding DNA is unavailable. Germline V gives CDR1 MNHEY, CDR2 SVGAGI. The CDR3 loop is CASSDLLSYEQYF.

This chain uses TRBV2 with TRBJ1-4; TCRdb's D call, TRBD1, is unchecked because there is no DNA. CDR3 length equals 15 residues. Nucleotide data are not available. The germline CDR1 and CDR2 sequences are SNHLY and FYNNEI. The CDR3 protein is CASSTHSYSNEKLFF.

The CDR3 protein is CASSPGQGDYGYTF. The chain joins TRBV4-2 to TRBJ1-2; TCRdb designates TRBD1, a call that cannot be tested without DNA. Germline V gives CDR1 LGHNA, CDR2 YNFKEQ. The CDR3 is made up of 14 amino acids. DNA is not on record.

V gene TRBV4-3 combines with J gene TRBJ2-1. The CDR3 spans 16 residues. No DNA is listed. Germline CDR1 LGHNA, CDR2 YSLEER. CDR3 residues: CASSQETGRAYNEQFF.